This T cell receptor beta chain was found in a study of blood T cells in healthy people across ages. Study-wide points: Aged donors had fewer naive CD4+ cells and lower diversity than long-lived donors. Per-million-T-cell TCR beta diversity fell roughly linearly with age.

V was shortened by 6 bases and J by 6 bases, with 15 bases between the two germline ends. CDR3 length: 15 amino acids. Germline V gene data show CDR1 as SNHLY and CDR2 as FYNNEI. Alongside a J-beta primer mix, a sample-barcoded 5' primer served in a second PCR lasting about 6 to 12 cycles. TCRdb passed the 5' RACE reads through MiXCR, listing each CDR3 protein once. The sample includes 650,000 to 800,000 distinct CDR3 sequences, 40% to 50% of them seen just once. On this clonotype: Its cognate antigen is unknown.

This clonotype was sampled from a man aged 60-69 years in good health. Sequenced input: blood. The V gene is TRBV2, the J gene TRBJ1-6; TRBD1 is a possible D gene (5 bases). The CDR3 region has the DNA TGTGCCAGCAGCTCAAACGGAGGGGCTAATTCACCCCTCCACTTT. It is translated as CASSSNGGANSPLHF.